This TCR beta chain was obtained from a study of early T cells in non-severe SARS-CoV-2 infection. Study context: Alpha and beta chains were unpaired, from unsorted whole-blood bulk RNA.

Molecules of cDNA were individually given unique molecular identifiers that were attached to them. Each CDR3 protein gets one entry after TCRdb re-called the 5' RACE reads with MiXCR. The data contain about 97,000 distinct CDR3 sequences, 11% of them singletons. Germline loops: CDR1 KGHSH, CDR2 LQKENI. CDR3 length: 16 amino acids. The ends were cut back, 1 base at V and 9 bases at J, with 19 bases in the middle. Study-wide points: VDJdb-based matching was biased toward anti-spike CD8 responses and missed private and CD4 specificities.

On this clonotype: Its cognate antigen is unknown.

The chain uses TRBV18 and TRBJ2-1, with D perhaps matching TRBD1 (5 bases). The source is an adult who was a healthcare worker with PCR-confirmed SARS-CoV-2 infection or an uninfected control (not recorded which). The sequencing used whole blood, collected at baseline. The CDR3 DNA sequence: TGTGCCAGCTCACCACAGGGCCGCCAGGGAAGTTCTGAGCAGTTCTTC. Residues: CASSPQGRQGSSEQFF.